This T cell receptor (beta chain) was sequenced for a study of blood T cell repertoires in COVID-19. The V end lost 4 bases, the J end lost 0 bases, and 12 bases lay between the germline ends. The CDR3 runs to 14 residues. The germline V gene encodes CDR1 SQVTM and CDR2 ANQGSEA. Only in-frame clones appear in the TCRdb table, and some are missing; sequencing was by immunoSEQ multiplex PCR. This table holds some 100,000 clones, 82% found once. The chain is built from TRBV29-1 and TRBJ1-1; D is ambiguous. Sequenced: peripheral blood. The sequence derives from a man aged 50 or older with active or convalescent COVID-19. This CDR3 is CSVVRSGMNTEAFF. The CDR3 DNA is TGCAGCGTTGTAAGGTCGGGGATGAACACTGAAGCTTTCTTT.